The clone carrying this T cell receptor (beta chain) was observed a handful of times. Its antigen is still unknown. V lost 5 bases to trimming and J lost 0 bases, with 19 bases between them. CDR1 and CDR2 (germline): SGHVS, FQNEAQ. The CDR3 spans 17 residues. The sample is drawn from a study of T cells after yellow fever vaccination. Notes on the study in general: From the bulk population, abundant clonotypes could contaminate and appear within FACS-sorted repertoires.

A 5'RACE template-switching step, the method used to make TCR cDNA, added a universal primer site and UMIs. TCRdb re-called the 5' RACE reads through MiXCR, storing one row per CDR3 protein. The sample has a few hundred thousand distinct CDR3 sequences; 18% are singletons. V is TRBV7-8 and J is TRBJ1-1; D remains ambiguous. Specimen: PBMCs, collected before the yellow fever booster vaccination. This TCR was recovered from a man aged 18-30 years who received the YFV17D yellow fever vaccine. The CDR3 coding sequence is TGTGCCAGCAGCCCCCTAGTGCCTGGGCAAATGAACACTGAAGCTTTCTTT. The encoded protein is CASSPLVPGQMNTEAFF. The variable domain in full, with the rest retrieved from reference TRBV7-8 and TRBJ1-1, is GAGVSQSPRYKVAKRGQDVALRCDPISGHVSLFWYQQALGQGPEFLTYFQNEAQLDKSGLPSDRFFAERPEGSVSTLKIQRTQQEDSAVYLCASSPLVPGQMNTEAFFGQGTRLTVV.